The 10 T cell receptor beta chains below all came from one sample that was sequenced in a study of blood T cell repertoires in COVID-19. Using immunoSEQ multiplex PCR, the repertoire was profiled, and TCRdb retains in-frame clones only, with some absent. Among 200,000 to 250,000 clones, more than 80% were seen once, and the ten largest hold 7.5%. Sequenced material: peripheral blood. The receptor set was obtained from a woman aged 80 or over with COVID-19, enrolled during active disease.

This chain joins TRBV18 and TRBJ1-6, with D hard to call. Per germline, CDR1 KGHSH and CDR2 LQKENI. V was clipped by 5 bases and J by 9 bases, with 11 bases between them. This CDR3 is 13 amino acids long. The CDR3 is CASSTEESSPLHF. The CDR3 nucleotides read TGTGCCAGCTCAACTGAGGAGAGTTCACCCCTCCACTTT.

This chain connects TRBV7-9 to TRBJ2-7, with 8 bases matching TRBD2. The CDR3 runs to 15 residues. J was trimmed by 3 bases and V by 5 bases; bases with no gene match: 9. Germline V gene sequence: CDR1 SEHNR, CDR2 FQNEAQ (reference sequence). The CDR3 here is CASSRGGRGLYEQYF. The DNA of the CDR3 is TGTGCCAGCAGCCGGGGGGGCCGAGGACTCTACGAGCAGTACTTC. Combining the CDR3 with reference TRBV7-9 and TRBJ2-7 gives the whole variable domain DTGVSQNPRHKITKRGQNVTFRCDPISEHNRLYWYRQTLGQGPEFLTYFQNEAQLEKSRLLSDRFSAERPKGSFSTLEIQRTEQGDSAMYLCASSRGGRGLYEQYFGPGTRLTVT.

The V and J genes are TRBV7-3 and TRBJ2-3, with D uncertain. V dropped 3 bases and J dropped 1 base, with 8 bases sitting between them. Germline V gives CDR1 SGHTA, CDR2 FQGTGA. The CDR3 has 14 amino acids. The CDR3 region is CASSFTGGTDTQYF. As DNA, the CDR3 is TGTGCCAGCAGCTTCACCGGAGGCACAGATACGCAGTATTTT.

This clone was counted only a few times. V gene TRBV9 combines with J gene TRBJ2-1; 9 bases align to TRBD2. Germline V CDR1 and CDR2: SGDLS, YYNGEE. The length of the CDR3 is 19 residues. V was pared by 4 bases and J by 0 bases, with 14 bases of the junction left unmatched. The chain's CDR3 is CASSFRSSGGPSSYNEQFF. The CDR3 DNA reads TGTGCCAGCAGCTTCCGCAGCAGCGGGGGGCCGAGCTCCTACAATGAGCAGTTCTTC.

The count of this clone is one. The gene calls are TRBV4-3 and TRBJ2-7; D is unclear. The CDR3 has 16 residues. V was clipped by 0 bases and J by 0 bases, with 12 bases between them. Germline values: CDR1 LGHNA, CDR2 YSLEER. CDR3: CASSQDWPSSSYEQYF. CDR3 DNA: TGCGCCAGCAGCCAAGATTGGCCGTCTAGCTCCTACGAGCAGTACTTC.

The genes are TRBV19 and TRBJ1-5; TRBD1 agrees at 7 bases. In germline, CDR1 is LNHDA, CDR2 SQIVND (reference sequence). Germline trimming cut 7 bases from V and 5 bases from J; bases unmatched to any gene: 11. This CDR3 comprises 15 residues. The CDR3 DNA reads TGTGCCAGTAAGACATCGGGGCAGGGGGATCAGCCCCAGCATTTT. It translates to CASKTSGQGDQPQHF. Together with reference TRBV19 and TRBJ1-5, the CDR3 gives the full variable domain: DGGITQSPKYLFRKEGQNVTLSCEQNLNHDAMYWYRQDPGQGLRLIYYSQIVNDFQKGDIAEGYSVSREKKESFPLTVTSAQKNPTAFYLCASKTSGQGDQPQHFGDGTRLSIL.

The V gene is TRBV18, the J gene TRBJ1-2; TRBD1 matches 7 bases. This CDR3 region has 16 residues. CDR1 is KGHSH, CDR2 LQKENI, per germline. Losses at the gene ends were 4 bases for V and 1 base for J; bases not matched to a gene: 9. CDR3 region: CASSLPGQYRNYGYTF. CDR3 coding DNA: TGTGCCAGCTCACTCCCGGGACAGTACCGTAACTATGGCTACACCTTC. Complete variable domain (other parts from reference TRBV18 and TRBJ1-2): NAGVMQNPRHLVRRRGQEARLRCSPMKGHSHVYWYRQLPEEGLKFMVYLQKENIIDESGMPKERFSAEFPKEGPSILRIQQVVRGDSAAYFCASSLPGQYRNYGYTFGSGTRLTVV.

The rearrangement uses TRBV5-1 and TRBJ2-1; 8 bases agree with TRBD1. V shed 3 bases, J shed 5 bases, and the junction held 7 bases outside the gene matches. Looked up from germline, CDR1 is SGHRS and CDR2 is YFSETQ. There are 15 residues in the CDR3. CDR3 sequence reads: CASSYDRGTNNEQFF. The DNA for the CDR3 is TGCGCCAGCAGCTACGACAGGGGAACAAACAATGAGCAGTTCTTC. The full variable domain, completed using reference TRBV5-1 and TRBJ2-1, is KAGVTQTPRYLIKTRGQQVTLSCSPISGHRSVSWYQQTPGQGLQFLFEYFSETQRNKGNFPGRFSGRQFSNSRSEMNVSTLELGDSALYLCASSYDRGTNNEQFFGPGTRLTVL.

The CDR3 DNA reads TGTGCCAGCTTCGGACAGGGGCCCAACTATGGCTACACCTTC. It yields the protein CASFGQGPNYGYTF. J is TRBJ1-2 and V is TRBV25-1; 9 bases are a match to TRBD1. Unmatched junction bases numbered 6, after V lost 8 bases and J lost 2 bases. CDR1 is MGHDK, CDR2 SYGVNS, per germline. This CDR3 region has 14 residues.

V is TRBV14 and J is TRBJ1-6, with TRBD1 as a possible D gene (6 bases). CDR1 and CDR2 (germline): SGHDN, FVKESK. The V end lost 2 bases, the J end lost 6 bases, and 8 bases lay between the germline ends. This CDR3 contains 14 residues. The CDR3 DNA reads TGTGCCAGCAGCCAATTACAGGGTAATTCACCCCTCCACTTT. It encodes CASSQLQGNSPLHF.